This TCR beta chain was sequenced in a study of T-cell reconstitution after alpha-beta-depleted transplantation in children. Whole-study findings and limits: Newly produced T cells mostly accounted for T-cell counts and diversity one year post-transplant. Reportedly, only several hundred clones from non-depleted graft cells drove alpha-beta T-cell counts at about two months. Some patients' high day-60 TCRbeta diversity was attributed to recipient cells surviving conditioning.

Ten or more counts support this clonotype. Its antigen remains unidentified. The trim removed 0 bases at V and 7 bases at J, leaving 8 bases unmatched. CDR1 and CDR2 (germline): SGHKS, YYEKEE (reference sequence). This CDR3 comprises 17 residues. Unique molecular identifiers were incorporated into the prepared TCRbeta library. Each CDR3 protein gets one entry after TCRdb re-called the PCR reads with MiXCR. The repertoire has just under 150,000 distinct CDR3 sequences, around 8.5% of them found once; the top ten carry 15% to 20%. The rearrangement uses TRBV5-5 and TRBJ2-3, with 13 bases fitting TRBD2. This specimen was PBMCs, mostly from graft donor cells, taken 180 days after TCRalphabeta/CD19-depleted stem cell transplant. This sequence originates from a female patient aged 2-10 years who had a stem cell transplant for congenital amegakaryocytic thrombocytopenia, so the T cells may come from the graft donor. The DNA of the CDR3 is TGTGCCAGCAGCTTGGCCATCGGGACTAGCGGGATAAATACGCAGTATTTT. The encoded protein is CASSLAIGTSGINTQYF.